This T cell receptor (beta chain) was obtained from a study of blood T cell repertoires in COVID-19. Study context: PBMCs, B-cell-depleted T cells, or T cells were the source of the cDNA or gDNA that made up the material.

This table comes from immunoSEQ multiplex PCR, and its TCRdb copy is limited to in-frame clones, with some not included. The table has 250,000 or so clones, about 89% seen once. The germline gives CDR1 WSHSY, CDR2 SAAADI. Trimming at V came to 2 bases and at J to 9 bases, leaving 4 bases not matched to a gene. The CDR3 runs 14 residues. The chain is built from TRBV10-2 and TRBJ2-1; 10 bases are shared with TRBD2. This receptor was identified in a man in his forties with active or convalescent COVID-19. Sequencing was performed on peripheral blood. CDR3 sequence: CASSESGGAGEQFF. As DNA, the CDR3 is TGCGCCAGCAGTGAGAGCGGGGGGGCAGGTGAGCAGTTCTTC.